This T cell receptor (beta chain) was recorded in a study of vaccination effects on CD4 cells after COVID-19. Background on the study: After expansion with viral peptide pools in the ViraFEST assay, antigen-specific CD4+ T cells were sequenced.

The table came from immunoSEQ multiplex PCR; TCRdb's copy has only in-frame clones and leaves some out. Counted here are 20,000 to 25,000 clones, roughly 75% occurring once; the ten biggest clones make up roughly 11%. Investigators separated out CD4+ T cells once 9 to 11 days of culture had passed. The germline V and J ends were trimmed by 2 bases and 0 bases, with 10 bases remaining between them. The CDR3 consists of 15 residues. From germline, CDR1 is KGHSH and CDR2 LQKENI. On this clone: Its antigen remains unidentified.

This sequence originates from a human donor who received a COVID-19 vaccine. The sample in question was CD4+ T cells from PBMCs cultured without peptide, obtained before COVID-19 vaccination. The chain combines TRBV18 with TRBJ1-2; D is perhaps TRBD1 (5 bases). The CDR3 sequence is CASSPGASANYGYTF. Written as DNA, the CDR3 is TGTGCCAGCTCACCAGGGGCCTCAGCTAACTATGGCTACACCTTC.